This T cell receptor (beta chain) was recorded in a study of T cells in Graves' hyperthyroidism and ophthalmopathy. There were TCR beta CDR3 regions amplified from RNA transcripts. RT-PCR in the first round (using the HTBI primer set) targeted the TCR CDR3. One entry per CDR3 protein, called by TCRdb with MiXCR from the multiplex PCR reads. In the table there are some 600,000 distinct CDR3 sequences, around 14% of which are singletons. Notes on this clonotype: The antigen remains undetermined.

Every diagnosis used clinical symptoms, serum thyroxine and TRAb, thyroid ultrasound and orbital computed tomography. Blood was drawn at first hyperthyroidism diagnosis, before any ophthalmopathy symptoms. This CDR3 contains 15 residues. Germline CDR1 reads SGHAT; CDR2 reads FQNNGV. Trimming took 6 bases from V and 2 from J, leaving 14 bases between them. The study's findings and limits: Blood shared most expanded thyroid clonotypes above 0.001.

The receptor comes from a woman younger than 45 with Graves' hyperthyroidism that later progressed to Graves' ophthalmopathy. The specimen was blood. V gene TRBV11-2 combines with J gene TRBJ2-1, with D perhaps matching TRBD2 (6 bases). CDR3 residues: CASRWEAGPYNEQFF. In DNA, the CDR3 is TGTGCCAGCAGGTGGGAGGCGGGCCCCTACAATGAGCAGTTCTTC.